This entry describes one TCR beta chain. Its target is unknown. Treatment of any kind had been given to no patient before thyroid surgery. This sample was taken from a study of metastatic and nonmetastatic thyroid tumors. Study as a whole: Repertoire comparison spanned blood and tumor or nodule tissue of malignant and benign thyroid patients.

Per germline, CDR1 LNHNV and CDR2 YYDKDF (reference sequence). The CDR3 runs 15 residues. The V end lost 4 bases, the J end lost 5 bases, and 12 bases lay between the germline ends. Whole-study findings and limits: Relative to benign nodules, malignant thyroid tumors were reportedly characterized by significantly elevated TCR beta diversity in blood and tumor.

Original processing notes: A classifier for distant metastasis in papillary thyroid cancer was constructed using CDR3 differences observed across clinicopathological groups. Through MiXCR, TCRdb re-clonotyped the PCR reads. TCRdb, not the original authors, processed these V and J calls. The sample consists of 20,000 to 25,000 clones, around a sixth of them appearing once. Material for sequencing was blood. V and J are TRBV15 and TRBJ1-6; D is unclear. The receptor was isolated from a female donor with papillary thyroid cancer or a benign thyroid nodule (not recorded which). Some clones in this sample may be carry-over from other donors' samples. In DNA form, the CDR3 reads TGTGCCACCAGCATGGATTCTGCCGATAATTCACCCCTCCACTTT. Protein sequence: CATSMDSADNSPLHF.